This TCR beta chain was identified during a study of type 1 regulatory T cells. Looking at the study overall: T-allo10 is a Tr1-enriched, alloantigen-specific CD4 T cell product made in vitro.

This clonotype was recorded a few times. Its antigen is unknown. Each CDR3 protein is one row after TCRdb ran MiXCR on the reads. The sample holds 65,000 to 80,000 distinct CDR3 sequences, 20% to 25% seen once. The study's findings and limits: Tr1 cells had a more restricted TCR repertoire than non-Tr1 cells.

Deletions cut 7 bases from V and 4 bases from J, with 17 bases between. This CDR3 contains 15 residues. This chain connects TRBV12-3 or TRBV12-4 to TRBJ1-5; TRBD1 is a possible D gene (5 bases). The source of this sequence is a human donor in good health. The sequencing sample was made of cultured type 1 regulatory T (Tr1) cells, either the whole culture or a sorted fraction (not recorded which). CDR3 sequence: CASTQGSGTNQPQHF. The CDR3 DNA reads as TGTGCCAGCACCCAAGGTTCAGGGACTAATCAGCCCCAGCATTTT.